The entry below describes one T cell receptor (beta chain). This entry belongs to a study of T cells in Graves' hyperthyroidism and ophthalmopathy. It was RNA transcripts that yielded the amplified TCR beta CDR3 regions. TCR CDR3 regions were first amplified by RT-PCR with HTBI primers. TCRdb fed the multiplex PCR reads into MiXCR, producing one record per CDR3 protein. The sample yields about 640,000 distinct CDR3 sequences, less than 25% seen once. The germline gives CDR1 LGHNA, CDR2 YSLEER. Trimming cost V 0 bases and J 0 bases, with 17 bases left between them. The CDR3 loop spans 18 amino acids. J is TRBJ2-5 and V is TRBV4-3; D is perhaps TRBD1 or TRBD2 (6 bases each). Sequenced input: blood. The source is a man aged 25 to 40 with Graves' ophthalmopathy. CDR3 bases: TGCGCCAGCAGCCAAGATTGGTCTGGGGGGCCAGACCAAGAGACCCAGTACTTC. Translated, it gives CASSQDWSGGPDQETQYF.